Below are 17 T cell receptor beta chains sequenced from a single sample in a study of blood T cell repertoires in COVID-19. The repertoire was sequenced with immunoSEQ multiplex PCR; TCRdb's copy has only in-frame clones and lacks some. Among approximately 110,000 clones listed, roughly 82% were seen once. Sequences were obtained from peripheral blood. The receptors originated from a woman aged 80 or older with active or convalescent COVID-19.

The chain joins TRBV5-4 to TRBJ1-4; 8 nucleotides align to TRBD1. V shed 4 bases, J shed 3 bases, and the junction held 5 bases outside the gene matches. Looked up from germline, CDR1 is SGHNT and CDR2 is YYREEE (reference sequence). The CDR3 loop spans 15 amino acids. The CDR3 sequence: CASSLQGVANEKLFF. The CDR3 nucleotides are TGTGCCAGCAGCCTACAGGGGGTAGCTAATGAAAAACTGTTTTTT.

This clone was found once. The chain links TRBV6-5 to TRBJ1-1; a weak D match, TRBD1 (6 bases). Germline V gene lookup returns CDR1 MNHEY and CDR2 SVGAGI. The CDR3 length is 15 residues. Trimming took 2 bases from V and 0 from J, leaving 10 bases between them. The CDR3, as DNA: TGTGCCAGCAGTTACACTGGGGGCCTGAACACTGAAGCTTTCTTT. Translation gives CASSYTGGLNTEAFF.

CDR3 residues: CASSGGLAGGSETQYF. CDR3 DNA sequence: TGTGCCAGCAGTGGAGGACTAGCGGGAGGCTCGGAGACCCAGTACTTC. The chain joins TRBV2 to TRBJ2-5; 14 bases map to TRBD2. J lost 5 bases, V lost 4 bases, and 6 bases had no gene match. Per the germline V gene, CDR1 is SNHLY and CDR2 is FYNNEI. The CDR3 has 16 amino acids.

The chain joins TRBV19 to TRBJ2-7, with TRBD1 matching 11 bases. CDR3 length equals 17 residues. V lost 0 bases to trimming and J lost 5 bases; unmatched junction nucleotides: 9. The germline gives CDR1 LNHDA, CDR2 SQIVND (reference sequence). The CDR3 DNA follows: TGTGCCAGTAGTATAGAACCCCCGGGACAGGGGGGCAACGAGCAGTACTTC. It is translated as CASSIEPPGQGGNEQYF.

The V and J genes are TRBV7-2 and TRBJ2-1; D possibly corresponds to TRBD2 (5 bases). The V and J ends lost 5 bases and 0 bases respectively, with 14 bases between them. The CDR3 has 16 residues. Germline loops: CDR1 SGHTA, CDR2 FQGNSA. DNA for the CDR3: TGTGCCAGCAGCCGGGGTCAGCGCAGCTCCTACAATGAGCAGTTCTTC. Its translation is CASSRGQRSSYNEQFF.

The gene calls are TRBV5-1 and TRBJ1-4; D is unclear. CDR1 is SGHRS and CDR2 is YFSETQ in the germline V gene. Trimming shortened V by 4 bases and J by 8 bases, and 12 bases separated the two germline ends. The length of the CDR3 is 13 residues. The CDR3, as DNA: TGCGCCAGCAGCCCGCTAGACGGAGAAAAACTGTTTTTT. It encodes CASSPLDGEKLFF.

About this clone: A much larger clone is a single base away; this may be a read error. The sample contains more than one DNA sequence encoding this CDR3. The chain recombines TRBV9 with TRBJ1-2; 7 bases are a match to TRBD1. CDR3 size: 13 residues. CDR1 is SGDLS and CDR2 is YYNGEE in the germline V gene. Trimming took 2 bases from V and 2 from J; bases not matched to a gene: 0. As DNA, the CDR3 is TGTGCCAGCAGCGTGACAGGGAACTATGGCTACACCTTC. Its protein product is CASSVTGNYGYTF.

The chain couples TRBV7-9 to TRBJ2-7; 9 nucleotides line up with TRBD1. V was clipped by 7 bases and J by 4 bases; unmatched bases: 8. CDR3 length equals 14 residues. From germline, CDR1 is SEHNR and CDR2 FQNEAQ (reference sequence). The CDR3 protein is CASTTGQGLYEQYF. The CDR3 DNA sequence: TGTGCCAGCACCACGGGACAGGGTTTGTACGAGCAGTACTTC.

The chain recombines TRBV25-1 with TRBJ1-6; 10 bases are shared with TRBD1. The CDR3 is 14 amino acids. In germline, CDR1 is MGHDK, CDR2 SYGVNS. The trim removed 10 bases at V and 7 bases at J, leaving 7 bases unmatched. CDR3 coding DNA: TGTGCCACCTCCCCGGGACAGGGGAATTCACCCCTCCACTTT. This encodes CATSPGQGNSPLHF.

V and J are TRBV28 and TRBJ1-2; 7 positions agree with TRBD1. Trimming cost V 2 bases and J 4 bases; bases outside gene matches: 7. The germline gives CDR1 MDHEN, CDR2 SYDVKM. This CDR3 contains 15 residues. Written as DNA, the CDR3 is TGTGCCAGCAGTTTACCGACAGGGTACAGCTATGGCTACACCTTC. It translates to CASSLPTGYSYGYTF.

V is TRBV3-1 (or the pseudogene TRBV3-2) and J is TRBJ2-1; D gene ambiguous. Trimming shortened V by 3 bases and J by 5 bases, and 11 bases separated the two germline ends. There are 14 residues in the CDR3. From germline, CDR1 is LGHDT and CDR2 YNNKEL (reference sequence). The CDR3 region is CASSQLGENNEQFF. The CDR3 DNA reads TGTGCCAGCAGCCAGTTGGGCGAAAACAATGAGCAGTTCTTC.

The gene calls are TRBV5-5 and TRBJ1-2; possibly TRBD1 for D (6 bases). V was trimmed by 5 bases and J by 7 bases, leaving 9 bases between them. The CDR3 loop spans 11 amino acids. The germline V gene encodes CDR1 SGHKS and CDR2 YYEKEE (reference sequence). CDR3 DNA sequence: TGTGCCAGCAGTCGGGACATTGGCTACACCTTC. Encoded protein: CASSRDIGYTF.

This chain uses TRBV5-1 with TRBJ1-4, with a possible D match to TRBD1 (5 bases). V gave up 1 base and J gave up 8 bases, with 21 bases separating them. The germline gives CDR1 SGHRS, CDR2 YFSETQ. This CDR3 has 17 residues. This CDR3 is CASSLSSGGSLGEKLFF. The CDR3, as DNA: TGCGCCAGCAGCTTGTCTTCGGGGGGAAGCTTAGGAGAAAAACTGTTTTTT.

Turning to this clone: The sample holds other DNA sequences that translate to the same CDR3. The J gene is TRBJ2-3, the V gene TRBV27; D uncertain. Trimming pared 0 bases from V and 0 bases from J, leaving 4 bases between. The CDR3 runs to 14 residues. Germline loops: CDR1 MNHEY, CDR2 SMNVEV (reference sequence). Written as DNA, the CDR3 is TGTGCCAGCAGTTTATCGCGCAGCACAGATACGCAGTATTTT. Protein product: CASSLSRSTDTQYF.

V is TRBV5-5 and J is TRBJ2-5; the D gene is possibly TRBD1 (5 bases). V shed 2 bases and J shed 4 bases, with 9 bases lying between them. The CDR3 consists of 13 residues. Germline V gene data show CDR1 as SGHKS and CDR2 as YYEKEE (reference sequence). CDR3 in amino acids: CASSLVRGETQYF. The CDR3 DNA reads as TGTGCCAGCAGCTTAGTAAGGGGAGAGACCCAGTACTTC.

The chain couples TRBV2 to TRBJ2-3; TRBD2 might be the D (6 bases). Germline CDR1 and CDR2: SNHLY and FYNNEI. CDR3 length: 16 residues. V lost 5 bases and J lost 2, with 17 bases in between. The CDR3 DNA sequence: TGTGCCAGCAGTCAAGAGGCGGGGTTAAACACAGATACGCAGTATTTT. As protein: CASSQEAGLNTDTQYF.

The J gene is TRBJ2-3, the V gene TRBV5-6; no firm D call. The germline V and J ends were trimmed by 0 bases and 5 bases, with 4 bases remaining between them. Per germline, CDR1 SGHDT and CDR2 YYEEEE. This CDR3 comprises 12 residues. The CDR3 coding sequence is TGTGCCAGCAGCTTGGCCAAAGATACGCAGTATTTT. Protein sequence: CASSLAKDTQYF.